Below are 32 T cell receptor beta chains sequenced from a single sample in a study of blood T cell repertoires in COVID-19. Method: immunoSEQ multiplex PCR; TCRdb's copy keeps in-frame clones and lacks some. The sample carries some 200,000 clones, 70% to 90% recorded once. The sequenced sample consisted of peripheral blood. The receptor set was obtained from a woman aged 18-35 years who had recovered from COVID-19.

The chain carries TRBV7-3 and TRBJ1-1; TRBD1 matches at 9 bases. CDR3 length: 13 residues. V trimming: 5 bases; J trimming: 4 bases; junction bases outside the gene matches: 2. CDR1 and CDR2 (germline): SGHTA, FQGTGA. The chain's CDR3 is CASSRDRATEAFF. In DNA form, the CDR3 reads TGTGCCAGCAGCAGGGACAGGGCCACTGAAGCTTTCTTT.

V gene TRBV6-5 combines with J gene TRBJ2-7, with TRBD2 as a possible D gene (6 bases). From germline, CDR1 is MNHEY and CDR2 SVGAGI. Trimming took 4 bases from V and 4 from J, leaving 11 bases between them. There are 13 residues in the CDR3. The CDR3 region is CASSSLRGYEQYF. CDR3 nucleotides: TGTGCCAGCAGTTCACTCCGGGGGTACGAGCAGTACTTC.

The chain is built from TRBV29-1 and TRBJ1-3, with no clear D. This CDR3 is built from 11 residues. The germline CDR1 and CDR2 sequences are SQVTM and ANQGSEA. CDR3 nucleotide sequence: TGCAGTCACGGGTCTGGAAACACCATATATTTT. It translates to CSHGSGNTIYF.

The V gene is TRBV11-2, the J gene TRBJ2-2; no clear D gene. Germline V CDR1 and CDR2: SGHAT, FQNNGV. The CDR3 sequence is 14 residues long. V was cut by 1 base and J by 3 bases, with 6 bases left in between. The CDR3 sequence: CASSLGAYTGELFF. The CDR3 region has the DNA TGTGCCAGCAGCTTAGGAGCATACACCGGGGAGCTGTTTTTT.

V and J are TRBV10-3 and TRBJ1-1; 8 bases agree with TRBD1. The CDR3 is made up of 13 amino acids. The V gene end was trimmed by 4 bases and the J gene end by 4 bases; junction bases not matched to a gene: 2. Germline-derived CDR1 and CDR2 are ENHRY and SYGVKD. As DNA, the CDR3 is TGTGCCATCAGTGGGACAGGGAGCACTGAAGCTTTCTTT. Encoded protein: CAISGTGSTEAFF.

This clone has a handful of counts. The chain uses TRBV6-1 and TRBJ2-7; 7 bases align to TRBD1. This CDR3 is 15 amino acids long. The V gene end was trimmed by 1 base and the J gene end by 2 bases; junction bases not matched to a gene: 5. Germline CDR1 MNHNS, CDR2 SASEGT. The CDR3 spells CASSEDPTGAYEQYF. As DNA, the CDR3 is TGTGCCAGCAGTGAAGATCCTACAGGGGCCTACGAGCAGTACTTC.

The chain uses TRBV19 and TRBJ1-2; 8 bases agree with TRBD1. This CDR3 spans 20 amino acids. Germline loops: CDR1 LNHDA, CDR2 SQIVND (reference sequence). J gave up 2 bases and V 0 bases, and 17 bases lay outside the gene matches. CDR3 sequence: CASSIDIFGQGFGHNYGYTF. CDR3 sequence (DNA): TGTGCCAGTAGTATAGATATATTCGGACAGGGCTTCGGTCACAACTATGGCTACACCTTC.

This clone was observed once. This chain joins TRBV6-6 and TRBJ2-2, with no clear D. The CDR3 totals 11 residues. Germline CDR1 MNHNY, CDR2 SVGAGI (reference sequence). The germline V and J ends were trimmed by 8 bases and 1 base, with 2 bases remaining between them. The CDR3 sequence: CASLNTGELFF. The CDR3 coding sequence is TGTGCCAGCCTGAACACCGGGGAGCTGTTTTTT.

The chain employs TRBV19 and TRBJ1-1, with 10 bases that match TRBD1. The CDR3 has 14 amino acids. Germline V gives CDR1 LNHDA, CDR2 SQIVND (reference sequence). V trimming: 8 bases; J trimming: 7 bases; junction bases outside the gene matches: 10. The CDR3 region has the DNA TGTGCCAGTCAAGGACAGGGGGGAAGGGTTGAAGCTTTCTTT. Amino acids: CASQGQGGRVEAFF.

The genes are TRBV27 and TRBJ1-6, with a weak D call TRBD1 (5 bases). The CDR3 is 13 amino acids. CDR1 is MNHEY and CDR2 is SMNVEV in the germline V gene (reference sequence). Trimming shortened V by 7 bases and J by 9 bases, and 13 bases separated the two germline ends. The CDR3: CASTWGGSSPLHF. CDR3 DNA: TGTGCCAGCACCTGGGGGGGATCTTCACCCCTCCACTTT.

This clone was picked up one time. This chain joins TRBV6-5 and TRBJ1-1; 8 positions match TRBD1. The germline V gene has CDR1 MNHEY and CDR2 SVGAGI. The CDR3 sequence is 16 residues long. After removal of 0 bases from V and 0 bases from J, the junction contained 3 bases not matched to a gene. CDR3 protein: CASSYSQGALNTEAFF. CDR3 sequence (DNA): TGTGCCAGCAGTTACTCCCAGGGGGCCCTGAACACTGAAGCTTTCTTT.

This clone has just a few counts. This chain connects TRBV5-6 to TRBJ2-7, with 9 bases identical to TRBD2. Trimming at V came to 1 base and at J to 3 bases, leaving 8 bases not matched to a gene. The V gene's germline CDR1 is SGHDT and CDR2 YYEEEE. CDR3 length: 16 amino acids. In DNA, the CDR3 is TGTGCCAGCAGCTTGTCTAGCGGGAAGACCTACTACGAGCAGTACTTC. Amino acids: CASSLSSGKTYYEQYF.

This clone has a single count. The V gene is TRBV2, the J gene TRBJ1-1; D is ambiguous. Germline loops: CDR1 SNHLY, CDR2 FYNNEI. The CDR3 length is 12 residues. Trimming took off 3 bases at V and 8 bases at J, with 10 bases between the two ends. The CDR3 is CASSESAGEAFF. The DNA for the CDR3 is TGTGCCAGCAGTGAGTCCGCCGGGGAAGCTTTCTTT.

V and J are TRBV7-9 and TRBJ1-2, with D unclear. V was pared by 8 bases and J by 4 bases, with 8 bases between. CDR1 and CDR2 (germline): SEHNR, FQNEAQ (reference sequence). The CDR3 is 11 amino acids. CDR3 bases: TGTGCCAGCGAAACAGCCTATGGCTACACCTTC. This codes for CASETAYGYTF.

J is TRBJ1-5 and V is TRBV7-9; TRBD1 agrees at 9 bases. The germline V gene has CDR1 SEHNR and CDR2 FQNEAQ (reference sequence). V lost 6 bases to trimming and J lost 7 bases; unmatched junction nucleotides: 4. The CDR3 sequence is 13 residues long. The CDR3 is CASSKTGGQPQHF. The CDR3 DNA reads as TGTGCCAGCAGTAAAACAGGGGGCCAGCCCCAGCATTTT.

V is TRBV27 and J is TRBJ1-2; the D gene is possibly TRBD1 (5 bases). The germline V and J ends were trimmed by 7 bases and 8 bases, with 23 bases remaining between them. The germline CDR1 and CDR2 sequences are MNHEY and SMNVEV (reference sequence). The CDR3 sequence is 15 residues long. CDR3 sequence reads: CASTTPGAGEYGYTF. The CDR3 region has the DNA TGTGCCAGCACCACACCCGGGGCGGGGGAGTACGGCTACACCTTC.

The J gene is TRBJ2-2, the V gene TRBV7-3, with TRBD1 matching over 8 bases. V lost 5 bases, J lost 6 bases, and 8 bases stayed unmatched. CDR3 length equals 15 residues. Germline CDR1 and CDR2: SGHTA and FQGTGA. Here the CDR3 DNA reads TGTGCCAGCAGCCCGCCGACAGGGGTGTCCGGGGAGCTGTTTTTT. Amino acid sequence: CASSPPTGVSGELFF. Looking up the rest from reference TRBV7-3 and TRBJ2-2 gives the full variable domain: GAGVSQTPSNKVTEKGKYVELRCDPISGHTALYWYRQSLGQGPEFLIYFQGTGAADDSGLPNDRFFAVRPEGSVSTLKIQRTERGDSAVYLCASSPPTGVSGELFFGEGSRLTVL.

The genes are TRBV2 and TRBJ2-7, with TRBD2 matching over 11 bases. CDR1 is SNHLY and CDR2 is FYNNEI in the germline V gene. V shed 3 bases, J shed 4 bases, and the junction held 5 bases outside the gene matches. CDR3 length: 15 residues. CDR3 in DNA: TGTGCCAGCAGTGAGGAGACTAGCGGGATGTACGAGCAGTACTTC. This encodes CASSEETSGMYEQYF.

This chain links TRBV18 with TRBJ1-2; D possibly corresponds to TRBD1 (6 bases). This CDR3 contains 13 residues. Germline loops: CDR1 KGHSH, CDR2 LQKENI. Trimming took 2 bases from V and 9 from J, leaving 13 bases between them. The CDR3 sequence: CASSPSRGGSYTF. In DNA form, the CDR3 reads TGTGCCAGCTCACCAAGCAGGGGAGGGAGCTACACCTTC.

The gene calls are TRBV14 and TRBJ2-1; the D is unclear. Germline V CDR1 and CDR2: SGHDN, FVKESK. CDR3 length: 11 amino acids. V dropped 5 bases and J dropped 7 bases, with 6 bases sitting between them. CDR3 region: CASSSRNEQFF. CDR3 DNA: TGTGCCAGCAGCTCACGGAATGAGCAGTTCTTC.

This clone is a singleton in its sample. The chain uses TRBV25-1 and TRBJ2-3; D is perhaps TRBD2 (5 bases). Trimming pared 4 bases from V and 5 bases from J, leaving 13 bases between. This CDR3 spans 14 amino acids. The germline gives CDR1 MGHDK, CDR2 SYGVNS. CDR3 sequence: CASSVREPGDTQYF. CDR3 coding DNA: TGTGCCAGCAGTGTGAGGGAGCCAGGAGATACGCAGTATTTT. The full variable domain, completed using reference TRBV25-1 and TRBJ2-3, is EADIYQTPRYLVIGTGKKITLECSQTMGHDKMYWYQQDPGMELHLIHYSYGVNSTEKGDLSSESTVSRIRTEHFPLTLESARPSHTSQYLCASSVREPGDTQYFGPGTRLTVL.

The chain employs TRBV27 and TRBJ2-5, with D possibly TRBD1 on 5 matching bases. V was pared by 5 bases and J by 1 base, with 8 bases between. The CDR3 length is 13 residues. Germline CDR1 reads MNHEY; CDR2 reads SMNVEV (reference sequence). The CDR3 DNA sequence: TGTGCCAGCAGTGACAGTTCCCAAGAGACCCAGTACTTC. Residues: CASSDSSQETQYF.

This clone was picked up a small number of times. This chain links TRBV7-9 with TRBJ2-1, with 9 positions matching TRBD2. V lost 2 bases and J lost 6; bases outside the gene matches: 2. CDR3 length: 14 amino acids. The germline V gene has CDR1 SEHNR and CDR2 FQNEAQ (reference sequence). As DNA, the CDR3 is TGTGCCAGCAGCTTATGGCGGGAGGGCAATGAGCAGTTCTTC. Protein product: CASSLWREGNEQFF.

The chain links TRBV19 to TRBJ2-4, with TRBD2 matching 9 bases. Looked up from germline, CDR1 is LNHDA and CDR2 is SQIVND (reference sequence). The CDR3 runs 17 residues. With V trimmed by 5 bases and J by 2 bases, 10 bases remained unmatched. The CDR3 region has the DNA TGTGCCAGTAGTCCCATTTTAGCGGGGGAACCCAAAAACATTCAGTACTTC. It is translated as CASSPILAGEPKNIQYF. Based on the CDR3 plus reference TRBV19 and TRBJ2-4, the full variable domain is DGGITQSPKYLFRKEGQNVTLSCEQNLNHDAMYWYRQDPGQGLRLIYYSQIVNDFQKGDIAEGYSVSREKKESFPLTVTSAQKNPTAFYLCASSPILAGEPKNIQYFGAGTRLSVL.

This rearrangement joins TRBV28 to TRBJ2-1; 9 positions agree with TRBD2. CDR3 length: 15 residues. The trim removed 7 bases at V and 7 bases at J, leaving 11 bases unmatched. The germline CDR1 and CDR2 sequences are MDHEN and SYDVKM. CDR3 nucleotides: TGTGCCAGCATCGCCGGGACTAGCAGATGGAATGAGCAGTTCTTC. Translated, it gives CASIAGTSRWNEQFF.

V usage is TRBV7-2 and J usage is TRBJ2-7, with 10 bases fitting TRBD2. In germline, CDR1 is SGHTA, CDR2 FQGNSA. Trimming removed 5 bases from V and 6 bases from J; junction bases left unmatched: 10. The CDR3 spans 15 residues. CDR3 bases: TGTGCCAGCAGCCTAACTAGCGGGACCGTCTTCGAGCAGTACTTC. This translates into CASSLTSGTVFEQYF.

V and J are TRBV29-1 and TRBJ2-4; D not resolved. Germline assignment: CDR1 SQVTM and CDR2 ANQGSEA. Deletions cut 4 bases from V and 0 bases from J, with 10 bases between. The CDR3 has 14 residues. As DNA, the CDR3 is TGCAGCGTTGTGGAGAAATTAGCCAAAAACATTCAGTACTTC. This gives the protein CSVVEKLAKNIQYF.

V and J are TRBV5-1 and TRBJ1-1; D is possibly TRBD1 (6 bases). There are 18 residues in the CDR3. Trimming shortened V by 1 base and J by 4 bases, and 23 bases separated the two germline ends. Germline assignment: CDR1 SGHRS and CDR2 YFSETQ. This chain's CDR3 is CASSLRLQGRLRSTEAFF. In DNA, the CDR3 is TGCGCCAGCAGCTTGAGGCTACAGGGAAGGCTCCGGAGCACTGAAGCTTTCTTT.

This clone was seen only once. The CDR3 DNA sequence: TGCAGCGTTGGAGGACAGGGAGTTAACACTGAAGCTTTCTTT. Its protein is CSVGGQGVNTEAFF. The chain carries TRBV29-1 and TRBJ1-1, with 8 bases lining up with TRBD1. Losses at the gene ends were 4 bases for V and 2 bases for J; bases not matched to a gene: 6. Per the germline V gene, CDR1 is SQVTM and CDR2 is ANQGSEA. This CDR3 region has 14 residues.

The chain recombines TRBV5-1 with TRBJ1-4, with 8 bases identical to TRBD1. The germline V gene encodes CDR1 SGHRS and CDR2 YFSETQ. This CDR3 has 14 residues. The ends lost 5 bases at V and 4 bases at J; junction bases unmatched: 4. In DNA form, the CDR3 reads TGCGCCAGCAGTGGGGACAGGCTTAATGAAAAACTGTTTTTT. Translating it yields CASSGDRLNEKLFF.

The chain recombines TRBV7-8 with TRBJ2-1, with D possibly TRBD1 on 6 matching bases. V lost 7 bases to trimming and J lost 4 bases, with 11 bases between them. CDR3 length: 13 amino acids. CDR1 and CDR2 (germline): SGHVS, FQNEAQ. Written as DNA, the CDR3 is TGTGCCAGCACCAACAGGGAGTACAATGAGCAGTTCTTC. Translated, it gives CASTNREYNEQFF. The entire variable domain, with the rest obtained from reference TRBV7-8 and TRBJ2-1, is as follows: GAGVSQSPRYKVAKRGQDVALRCDPISGHVSLFWYQQALGQGPEFLTYFQNEAQLDKSGLPSDRFFAERPEGSVSTLKIQRTQQEDSAVYLCASTNREYNEQFFGPGTRLTVL.

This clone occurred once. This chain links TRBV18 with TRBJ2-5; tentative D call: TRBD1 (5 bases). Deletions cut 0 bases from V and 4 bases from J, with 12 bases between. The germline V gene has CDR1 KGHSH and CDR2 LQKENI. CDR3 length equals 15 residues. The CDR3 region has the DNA TGTGCCAGCTCACCACCGGTCGGGCAGGGAGAGACCCAGTACTTC. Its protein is CASSPPVGQGETQYF. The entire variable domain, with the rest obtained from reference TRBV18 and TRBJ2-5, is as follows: NAGVMQNPRHLVRRRGQEARLRCSPMKGHSHVYWYRQLPEEGLKFMVYLQKENIIDESGMPKERFSAEFPKEGPSILRIQQVVRGDSAAYFCASSPPVGQGETQYFGPGTRLLVL.